The source of this T cell receptor beta chain is a study of T cells expressing NK-cell markers. Overall study: Sorted CD3+CD56+NKG2C+, CD3+CD56+NKG2C- and CD3+CD56-NKG2C+ T cells supplied TCR beta repertoires.

The CDR3 consists of 12 residues. Notes on this clonotype: The antigen is undetermined.

cDNA encoding TCR beta was synthesized via 5'RACE template switching incorporating UMIs. From its re-call of the 5' RACE reads, TCRdb lists each CDR3 protein once, without DNA. This sample's clone table lists about 300,000 distinct CDR3 sequences. Study-wide findings and caveats: Clarity on HCMV specificity was lacking for the expanded NKG2C+ T cell clones. The study found these clonotypes also leading the CD3+CD56-NKG2C+ fraction in several donors.

This chain uses TRBV12-3 or TRBV12-4 with TRBJ2-2. This clonotype was obtained from a woman between 18 and 70 years old in good health. The specimen was blood T cells: a sorted CD56 or NKG2C T cell subset, CD4+ or CD8+ T cells, or bulk PBMC T cells (not recorded which). CDR3 protein: CASSIGTGELFF.